This TCR beta chain was found in a study of technical replicates of blood from a few donors (dated by TCRdb to about 2017). The library was obtained by the immunoSEQ multiplex PCR assay. Sourced from immuneACCESS, this table was stored by TCRdb with only in-frame sequences that have V and J called. A share of the clones is absent; for the studies checked, an unresolved V gene accounts for under half, and the remainder has no known explanation. Counted in this sample were 79,000 or so clones; roughly 96% of them appeared once. The ten largest account for roughly 0.3% of the sample. For this clone: Which antigen it targets is not known. Per-nucleotide qualities are absent, and no much larger clonotype sits a single base away.

CDR1 SGHRS and CDR2 YFSETQ were looked up in the germline V gene. The CDR3 runs 12 amino acids, cysteine and phenylalanine included. The retained sequence is limited to the CDR3, 36 bases, with the frame set at the first base. V loses 9 bases, J loses 6 bases, and the germline ends lie 15 bases apart. The rearrangement combines TRBV5-1 with TRBJ1-2, with the identity of the D gene unclear. Sequencing was performed on T cells isolated from PBMCs. This sequence was found in a human donor in good health. The DNA sequence is as follows: TGCGCCATTCCCTCGGGGAACCATGGCTACACCTTC. This translates into CAIPSGNHGYTF.